The clone carrying this T cell receptor (beta chain) has more than one count but fewer than ten. Antigen: not known. TCRdb re-derived calls from the RT-PCR reads in MiXCR, one entry per CDR3 protein. In the table there are approximately 290,000 distinct CDR3 sequences, 22% of which are singletons. The data are from a study of response to subunit inactivated influenza vaccine. Study findings and constraints: It was suggested by the authors that few new T cells are recruited by each seasonal influenza vaccination.

Per the germline V gene, CDR1 is SNHLY and CDR2 is FYNNEI. V was trimmed by 4 bases and J by 10 bases, leaving 16 bases between them. CDR3 length: 14 residues. The chain uses TRBV2 and TRBJ1-4; D gene uncertain. The clonotype comes from a man aged 50 to 69 who received an inactivated influenza vaccine. Source: PBMCs from blood, taken about 19 months after vaccination. CDR3 in DNA: TGTGCCAGCAGTGGGCGGGTGGCCCTCGGAAAACTGTTTTTT. It encodes CASSGRVALGKLFF.